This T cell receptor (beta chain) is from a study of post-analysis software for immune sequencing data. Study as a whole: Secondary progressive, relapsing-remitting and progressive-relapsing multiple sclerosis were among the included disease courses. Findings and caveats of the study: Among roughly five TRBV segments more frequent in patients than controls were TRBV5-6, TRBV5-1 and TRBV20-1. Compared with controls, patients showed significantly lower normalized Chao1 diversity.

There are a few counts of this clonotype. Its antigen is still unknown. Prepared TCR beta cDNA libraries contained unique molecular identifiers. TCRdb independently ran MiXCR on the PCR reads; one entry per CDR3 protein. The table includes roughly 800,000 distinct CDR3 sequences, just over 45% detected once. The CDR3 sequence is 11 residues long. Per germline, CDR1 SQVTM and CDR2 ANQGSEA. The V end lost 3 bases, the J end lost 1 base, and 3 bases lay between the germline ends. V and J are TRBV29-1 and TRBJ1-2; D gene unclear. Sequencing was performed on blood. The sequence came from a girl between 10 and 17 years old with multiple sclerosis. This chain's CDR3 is CSVDGNYGYTF. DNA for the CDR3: TGCAGCGTTGACGGTAACTATGGCTACACCTTC.